These 27 T cell receptor beta chains were sequenced from one sample in a study of graft-versus-host responses after intestinal transplantation. Sequencing was performed with immunoSEQ multiplex PCR; in TCRdb, only in-frame clones are kept and a portion is missing. Here the sample spans about 25,000 clones, around 94% being singletons. The sequencing here drew on PBMCs, taken around 30 days after intestinal transplant. The source is a human patient who received an intestinal transplant, so some T cells may come from the graft donor.

The chain links TRBV28 to TRBJ2-7; 13 bases are shared with TRBD2. V trimming: 6 bases; J trimming: 3 bases; junction bases outside the gene matches: 2. The CDR3 loop spans 14 amino acids. Germline V lookup: CDR1 MDHEN, CDR2 SYDVKM. The CDR3 DNA reads TGTGCCAGCAGAACTAGCGGGAGGGTCTACGAGCAGTACTTC. It codes for CASRTSGRVYEQYF.

This chain connects TRBV11-2 to TRBJ2-3; 7 nucleotides agree with TRBD2. The germline V gene has CDR1 SGHAT and CDR2 FQNNGV. V gave up 0 bases and J gave up 6 bases; unmatched junction bases: 12. This CDR3 region has 17 residues. The CDR3 loop reads CASSLELHFGGLDTQYF. In nucleotides, the CDR3 is TGTGCCAGCAGCTTAGAGTTGCACTTCGGGGGGTTGGATACGCAGTATTTT. Together with reference TRBV11-2 and TRBJ2-3, the CDR3 gives the full variable domain: EAGVAQSPRYKIIEKRQSVAFWCNPISGHATLYWYQQILGQGPKLLIQFQNNGVVDDSQLPKDRFSAERLKGVDSTLKIQPAKLEDSAVYLCASSLELHFGGLDTQYFGPGTRLTVL.

V and J are TRBV10-3 and TRBJ1-1, with 7 nucleotides matching TRBD1. The CDR3 runs 16 residues. J gave up 1 base and V 2 bases, and 7 bases lay outside the gene matches. CDR1 ENHRY and CDR2 SYGVKD come from the germline V gene. The chain's CDR3 is CAISERWTGGNTEAFF. In DNA form, the CDR3 reads TGTGCCATCAGTGAGCGTTGGACAGGAGGGAACACTGAAGCTTTCTTT.

The chain joins TRBV6-4 to TRBJ1-6; D is unresolved. Per germline, CDR1 MRHNA and CDR2 SNTAGT. This CDR3 spans 14 amino acids. Trimming pared 3 bases from V and 7 bases from J, leaving 10 bases between. The CDR3 nucleotides are TGTGCCAGCAGTGAACACGGATCGAATTCACCCCTCCACTTT. Protein product: CASSEHGSNSPLHF.

This sequence joins TRBV19 and TRBJ2-7, with a tentative D call TRBD1 (7 bases). This CDR3 has 16 amino acids. The germline V and J ends were trimmed by 6 bases and 0 bases, with 18 bases remaining between them. CDR1 and CDR2 (germline): LNHDA, SQIVND (reference sequence). The CDR3 bases are TGTGCCAGTAGCCAGGGGGGCAGGGGACACTCCTACGAGCAGTACTTC. Translation gives CASSQGGRGHSYEQYF.

CDR3 bases: TGTGCCAGCGTCTCACAGGGGGAGAGCACTGAAGCTTTCTTT. Translated, it gives CASVSQGESTEAFF. The chain carries TRBV5-6 and TRBJ1-1, with 8 bases fitting TRBD1. Germline trimming cut 7 bases from V and 4 bases from J; bases unmatched to any gene: 9. This CDR3 region has 14 residues. CDR1 is SGHDT, CDR2 YYEEEE, per germline.

The J gene is TRBJ2-5, the V gene TRBV11-2, with 12 bases identical to TRBD2. The J call may be incorrect, as the DNA end agrees better with TRBJ2-7. CDR1 SGHAT and CDR2 FQNNGV come from the germline V gene. This CDR3 is built from 15 residues. The CDR3: CASSFRLAGAYEQYF. In nucleotides, the CDR3 is TGTGCCAGCAGCTTCCGACTAGCGGGAGCCTACGAGCAGTACTTC.

As DNA, the CDR3 is TGTGCCAGCAGCGTAGTAGTAGTAGAAACCGGGGGGGATGAAGATACGCAGTATTTT. Protein product: CASSVVVVETGGDEDTQYF. The chain recombines TRBV9 with TRBJ2-3; 8 nucleotides line up with TRBD2. The CDR3 runs to 19 residues. With 0 bases clipped from V and 5 bases from J, the junction kept 17 bases outside the gene matches. The germline V gene has CDR1 SGDLS and CDR2 YYNGEE.

The V gene is TRBV5-1, the J gene TRBJ1-2; TRBD1 is a possible D gene (6 bases). Trimming stripped 2 bases from V and 0 bases from J, with 17 bases between. The CDR3 has 17 amino acids. The germline V gene has CDR1 SGHRS and CDR2 YFSETQ. CDR3 in DNA: TGCGCCAGCAGCTTTGGGGGGCTACGTCGGGCTAACTATGGCTACACCTTC. The encoded protein is CASSFGGLRRANYGYTF.

This chain links TRBV4-1 with TRBJ2-1; 7 bases match TRBD2. From germline, CDR1 is MGHRA and CDR2 YSYEKL. The CDR3 contains 14 residues. Unmatched junction bases numbered 1, after V lost 2 bases and J lost 3 bases. The CDR3 region has the DNA TGCGCCAGCAGCCAACGGACTAGCTACAATGAGCAGTTCTTC. It encodes CASSQRTSYNEQFF.

This sequence joins TRBV6-5 and TRBJ2-1, with a possible D match to TRBD2 (7 bases). CDR1 is MNHEY, CDR2 SVGAGI, per germline. Trimming cost V 0 bases and J 7 bases, with 10 bases left between them. This CDR3 is 14 amino acids long. The CDR3 DNA sequence: TGTGCCAGCAGTTACTCGGGAGGGGGGAATGAGCAGTTCTTC. Its translation is CASSYSGGGNEQFF.

V gene TRBV6-6 combines with J gene TRBJ1-5; D gene unclear. V was pared by 6 bases and J by 6 bases, with 9 bases between. The CDR3 has 12 residues. The V gene's germline CDR1 is MNHNY and CDR2 SVGAGI (reference sequence). CDR3 nucleotide sequence: TGTGCCAGCAGCTATCTTGGTCAGCCCCAGCATTTT. Translated: CASSYLGQPQHF.

V and J are TRBV5-5 and TRBJ2-7, with D perhaps matching TRBD1 (6 bases). Trimming shortened V by 3 bases and J by 2 bases, and 9 bases separated the two germline ends. Germline V gene data show CDR1 as SGHKS and CDR2 as YYEKEE (reference sequence). The CDR3 covers 13 residues. As DNA, the CDR3 is TGTGCCAGCAGCTGGGACACTCCCTACGAGCAGTACTTC. It specifies CASSWDTPYEQYF.

In DNA form, the CDR3 reads TGTGCCAGCAGTACCGGGACAGGATATGGGTACGAGCAGTACTTC. It specifies CASSTGTGYGYEQYF. The chain has TRBV2 and TRBJ2-7; 8 bases match TRBD1. V gave up 5 bases and J gave up 4 bases; unmatched junction bases: 10. Germline V lookup: CDR1 SNHLY, CDR2 FYNNEI. This CDR3 region has 15 residues.

This clone turned up a few times. The rearrangement uses TRBV29-1 and TRBJ2-3, with 9 bases fitting TRBD1. Germline CDR1 SQVTM, CDR2 ANQGSEA. The CDR3 has 15 amino acids. With 2 bases clipped from V and 1 base from J, the junction kept 4 bases outside the gene matches. The CDR3 region has the DNA TGCAGCGTTGAACCACAGGGGGCGCGCACAGATACGCAGTATTTT. It is translated as CSVEPQGARTDTQYF.

As concerns this clone: The junction does not match germline at one end; this may be a read error. V is TRBV7-9 and J is TRBJ1-6, with 7 bases that match TRBD1. This CDR3 comprises 16 residues. Germline V CDR1 and CDR2: SEHNR, FQNEAQ (reference sequence). CDR3 sequence (DNA): TGTGCCAGCAGCTCAACGACAGGGCGGTATACTTCACCCCTCCACTTT. Translation: CASSSTTGRYTSPLHF.

This chain joins TRBV27 and TRBJ2-5, with D maybe TRBD2 (5 bases). Germline CDR1 MNHEY, CDR2 SMNVEV (reference sequence). CDR3 length equals 13 residues. The V gene lost 3 bases and the J gene lost 4 bases, with 9 bases spanning the gap. The CDR3 region is CASSLGRGETQYF. The CDR3 nucleotides are TGTGCCAGCAGTTTGGGTCGGGGAGAGACCCAGTACTTC.

The chain joins TRBV21-1 to TRBJ2-1; TRBD2, the table's D call, lacks a check against the DNA. TRBV21-1 is a pseudogene segment. The CDR3 covers 14 residues. The CDR3 is CRIGTSGRRNEQFF. The CDR3 DNA sequence: TGTCGGATCGGGACTAGCGGGAGGCGCAATGAGCAGTTCTTC.

V and J are TRBV7-8 and TRBJ2-1, with 12 nucleotides matching TRBD1. V was clipped by 4 bases and J by 7 bases; unmatched bases: 5. The CDR3 has 15 residues. The germline gives CDR1 SGHVS, CDR2 FQNEAQ. CDR3 nucleotides: TGTGCCAGCAGCTCTTGGGACAGGGGGCTTAATGAGCAGTTCTTC. Amino acid sequence: CASSSWDRGLNEQFF.

The rearrangement uses TRBV9 and TRBJ1-2; weak D call: TRBD1 (6 bases). The V and J ends lost 3 bases and 4 bases respectively, with 19 bases between them. The CDR3 loop spans 16 amino acids. In germline, CDR1 is SGDLS, CDR2 YYNGEE. The CDR3 DNA sequence: TGTGCCAGCAGCGCGTACCCAGGGGTAGAGGGCTATGGCTACACCTTC. Amino acid sequence: CASSAYPGVEGYGYTF.

V is TRBV6-5 and J is TRBJ1-1; D is unresolved. Trimming shortened V by 2 bases and J by 1 base, and 5 bases separated the two germline ends. There are 13 residues in the CDR3. Germline V gives CDR1 MNHEY, CDR2 SVGAGI. The CDR3 region is CASSYVSNTEAFF. CDR3 coding DNA: TGTGCCAGCAGTTACGTATCGAACACTGAAGCTTTCTTT.

This sequence joins TRBV4-3 and TRBJ2-5, with 9 bases identical to TRBD1. Germline loops: CDR1 LGHNA, CDR2 YSLEER. The length of the CDR3 is 19 residues. The junction had 15 bases not matched to a gene; V was cut back by 0 bases and J by 4 bases. CDR3 bases: TGCGCCAGCAGCCAAGATACGAGCATGGACAGGGGTTTTGGAGAGACCCAGTACTTC. Translation: CASSQDTSMDRGFGETQYF.

The chain combines TRBV5-6 with TRBJ2-3, with D perhaps TRBD1 (5 bases). The V and J ends lost 4 bases and 1 base respectively, with 22 bases between them. Germline V gives CDR1 SGHDT, CDR2 YYEEEE. The length of the CDR3 is 18 residues. CDR3 in amino acids: CASSRPDIPFKGTDTQYF. The CDR3 nucleotides read TGTGCCAGCAGCAGGCCGGACATCCCCTTTAAAGGCACAGATACGCAGTATTTT.

This clone is a singleton in its sample. V is TRBV4-1 and J is TRBJ1-4; TRBD1 is a possible D gene (5 bases). V dropped 0 bases and J dropped 8 bases, with 13 bases sitting between them. Germline V gene lookup returns CDR1 MGHRA and CDR2 YSYEKL. The CDR3 loop spans 15 amino acids. DNA for the CDR3: TGCGCCAGCAGCCAAGATCGTTCTGGGGACGAAAAACTGTTTTTT. Protein: CASSQDRSGDEKLFF.

The J gene is TRBJ1-1, the V gene TRBV4-1; no clear D. Trimming removed 3 bases at V and 0 bases at J, with 20 bases between. CDR3 length: 18 amino acids. Germline CDR1 MGHRA, CDR2 YSYEKL. CDR3 sequence: CASSQASLRYIMNTEAFF. As DNA, the CDR3 is TGCGCCAGCAGCCAGGCCTCCCTACGCTACATCATGAACACTGAAGCTTTCTTT.

The chain carries TRBV10-2 and TRBJ2-1; TRBD1 matches at 7 bases. CDR3 size: 13 residues. CDR1 and CDR2 from the germline V gene are WSHSY and SAAADI. The trim removed 10 bases at V and 5 bases at J, leaving 8 bases unmatched. The CDR3: CAIRDSNDNEQFF. The CDR3 region has the DNA TGCGCCATCCGGGACAGCAATGACAATGAGCAGTTCTTC.

The rearrangement joins TRBV27 to TRBJ2-4; TRBD2 matches at 8 bases. CDR3 length: 16 residues. Germline V gene sequence: CDR1 MNHEY, CDR2 SMNVEV (reference sequence). V was pared by 2 bases and J by 0 bases, with 3 bases of the junction left unmatched. Here the CDR3 reads CASSLMSGGAKNIQYF. The CDR3 DNA sequence: TGTGCCAGCAGTTTAATGAGCGGGGGAGCCAAAAACATTCAGTACTTC.